A single TCR beta chain is shown here with its context. This CDR3 contains 17 residues. The record originates from a study of beta chain features in type 1 diabetes. Sequenced material consisted of expressed TCRB transcripts (all of the isolated RNA was reverse transcribed). Clones were read by immunoSEQ multiplex PCR, and TCRdb kept only the in-frame ones, dropping some. The sample yields more than 110,000 clones, roughly 7.2% seen once. This chain uses TRBV21-1 with TRBJ2-2; the table's D call of TRBD1 was not tested on the DNA. TRBV21-1 corresponds to a pseudogene. This TCR was recovered from a woman in her twenties or thirties in good health. Sequenced sample: central memory CD4+ T cells from blood. CDR3 nucleotides: TGTGCCAGCAGCCGTACGTACTACAGGGGGAACACCGGGGAGCTGTTTTTT. Protein sequence: CASSRTYYRGNTGELFF.